A selection of T cell receptor beta chains follows, all from one sample in a study of blood T cell repertoires in COVID-19. Here immunoSEQ multiplex PCR was the method, and the copy in TCRdb shows in-frame clones only, minus some. The table lists 140,000 to 150,000 clones, more than 60% of them singletons. Sequencing was carried out using peripheral blood. The receptors derive from a woman aged 60-75 years with acute or convalescent COVID-19. The CDR3 runs from the conserved cysteine through the conserved F or W.

TRBV7-9,CASSAGTGGRAGVYNEQFF
TRBV19,CASSINSGNSPLHF
TRBV28,CAPSRGTESERITDTQYF
TRBV2,CASSDAGRDEQFF
TRBV6-6,CASSATGIEKLFF
TRBV7-3,CASSRAGVLAYEQYF
TRBV19,CASSSTGALDQPQHF
TRBV2,CASRPTGGRQPQHF
TRBV10-3,CATRGLAATRSSYEQYF
TRBV10-2,CASGGGGYGYTF
TRBV28,CASSFSDYGYTF
TRBV11-2,CASSSTGYEQYF